Shown below are 5 T cell receptor beta chains from a single sample sequenced in a study of blood T cells in healthy people across ages. With a J-beta primer mix and a sample-barcoded 5' primer, a second PCR ran about 7 to 11 cycles. TCRdb re-called the 5' RACE reads through MiXCR, storing one row per CDR3 protein. The sample consists of approximately 680,000 distinct CDR3 sequences, roughly 32% of them appearing once. Sequences were obtained from blood. The receptors derive from a woman over 75 in good health.

The table lists this clonotype with many counts. The genes are TRBV7-9 and TRBJ1-2; D remains unclear. CDR3 size: 14 residues. Between the trimmed V and J ends, which lost 5 bases and 6 bases, there was a span of 16 bases. In germline, CDR1 is SEHNR, CDR2 FQNEAQ (reference sequence). CDR3: CASSLGRISHGYTF. The CDR3 DNA reads as TGTGCCAGCAGCCTCGGTCGGATCTCTCATGGCTACACCTTC.

This clonotype was observed many times. V is TRBV20-1 and J is TRBJ1-2, with D perhaps matching TRBD1 (5 bases). Deletions cut 0 bases from V and 2 bases from J, with 13 bases between. Germline V gene sequence: CDR1 DFQATT, CDR2 SNEGSKA (reference sequence). The CDR3 is made up of 15 amino acids. The DNA of the CDR3 is TGCAGTGCTAGAGAATTGGGGCAGGTGAACTATGGCTACACCTTC. Protein: CSARELGQVNYGYTF.

This clonotype has more than one count but fewer than ten. CDR3 sequence: CASRVGHQRGEQYF. The CDR3 nucleotides are TGTGCCAGCAGAGTGGGACATCAACGTGGGGAGCAGTACTTC. This sequence joins TRBV2 and TRBJ2-7, with a possible D match to TRBD1 (6 bases). The CDR3 is 14 residues long. Germline CDR1 and CDR2: SNHLY and FYNNEI. V was cut by 6 bases and J by 7 bases, with 19 bases left in between.

This clonotype was seen ten or more times. The V and J genes are TRBV11-2 and TRBJ2-1, with D possibly being TRBD2 (5 bases). This CDR3 region has 15 residues. Germline values: CDR1 SGHAT, CDR2 FQNNGV. The V gene lost 1 base and the J gene lost 6 bases, with 13 bases spanning the gap. This CDR3 is CASSLGPGYLNEQFF. CDR3 sequence (DNA): TGTGCCAGCAGCTTAGGTCCGGGGTATCTCAATGAGCAGTTCTTC.

The rearrangement joins TRBV5-1 to TRBJ1-2; 9 nucleotides match TRBD1. V lost 10 bases and J lost 3; bases outside the gene matches: 10. The CDR3 has 14 residues. Germline CDR1 is SGHRS and CDR2 is YFSETQ. The CDR3 sequence is CARKRGDRDYGYTF. In DNA form, the CDR3 reads TGCGCCCGCAAGAGGGGGGACAGGGACTATGGCTACACCTTC. The whole variable domain, filled in from reference TRBV5-1 and TRBJ1-2, reads KAGVTQTPRYLIKTRGQQVTLSCSPISGHRSVSWYQQTPGQGLQFLFEYFSETQRNKGNFPGRFSGRQFSNSRSEMNVSTLELGDSALYLCARKRGDRDYGYTFGSGTRLTVV.